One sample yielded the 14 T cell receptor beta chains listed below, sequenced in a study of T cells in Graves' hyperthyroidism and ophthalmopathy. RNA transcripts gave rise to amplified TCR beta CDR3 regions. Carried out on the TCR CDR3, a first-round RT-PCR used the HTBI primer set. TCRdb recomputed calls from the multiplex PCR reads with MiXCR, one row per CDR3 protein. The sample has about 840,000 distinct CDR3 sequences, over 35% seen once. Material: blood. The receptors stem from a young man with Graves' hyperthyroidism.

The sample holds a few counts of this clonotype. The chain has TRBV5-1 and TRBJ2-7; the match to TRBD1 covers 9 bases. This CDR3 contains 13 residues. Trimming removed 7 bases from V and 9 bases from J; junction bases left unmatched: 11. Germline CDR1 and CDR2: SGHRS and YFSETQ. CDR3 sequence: CASHRDRASSQYF. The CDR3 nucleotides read TGCGCCAGCCACAGGGACAGGGCCTCCTCGCAGTACTTC. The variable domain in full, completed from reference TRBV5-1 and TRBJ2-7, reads KAGVTQTPRYLIKTRGQQVTLSCSPISGHRSVSWYQQTPGQGLQFLFEYFSETQRNKGNFPGRFSGRQFSNSRSEMNVSTLELGDSALYLCASHRDRASSQYFGPGTRLTVT.

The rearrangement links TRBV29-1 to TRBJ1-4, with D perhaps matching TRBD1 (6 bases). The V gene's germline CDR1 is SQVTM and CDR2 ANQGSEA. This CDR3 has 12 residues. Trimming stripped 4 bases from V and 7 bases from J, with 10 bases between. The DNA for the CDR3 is TGCAGCGTTGGGAGGGGGGCTGAAAAACTGTTTTTT. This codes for CSVGRGAEKLFF.

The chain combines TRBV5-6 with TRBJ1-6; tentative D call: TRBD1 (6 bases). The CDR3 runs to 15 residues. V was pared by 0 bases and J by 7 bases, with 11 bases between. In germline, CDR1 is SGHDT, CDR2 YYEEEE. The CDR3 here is CASSLVGTPNSPLHF. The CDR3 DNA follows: TGTGCCAGCAGCTTGGTTGGGACACCGAATTCACCCCTCCACTTT.

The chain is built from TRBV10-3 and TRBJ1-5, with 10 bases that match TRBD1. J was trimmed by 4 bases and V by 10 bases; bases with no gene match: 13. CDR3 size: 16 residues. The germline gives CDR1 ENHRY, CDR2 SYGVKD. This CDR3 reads CASRSRQGARNQPQHF. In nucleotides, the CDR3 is TGTGCCAGCAGAAGTAGACAGGGGGCCCGTAATCAGCCCCAGCATTTT.

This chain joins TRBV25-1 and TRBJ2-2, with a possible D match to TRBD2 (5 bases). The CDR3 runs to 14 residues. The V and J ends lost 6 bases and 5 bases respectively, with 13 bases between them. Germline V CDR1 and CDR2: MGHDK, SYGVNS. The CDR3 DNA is TGTGCCAGCAGAGATCACGGGGTAACCGGGGAGCTGTTTTTT. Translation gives CASRDHGVTGELFF. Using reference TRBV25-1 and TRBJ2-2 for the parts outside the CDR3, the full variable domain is EADIYQTPRYLVIGTGKKITLECSQTMGHDKMYWYQQDPGMELHLIHYSYGVNSTEKGDLSSESTVSRIRTEHFPLTLESARPSHTSQYLCASRDHGVTGELFFGEGSRLTVL.

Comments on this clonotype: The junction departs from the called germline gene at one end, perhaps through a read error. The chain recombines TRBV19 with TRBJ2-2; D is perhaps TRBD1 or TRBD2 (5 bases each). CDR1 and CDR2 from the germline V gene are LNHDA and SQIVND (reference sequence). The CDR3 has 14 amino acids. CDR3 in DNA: TGTGCCAGTACGGCCGGGGCGAACACCAGGGAGCTGTTTTTT. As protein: CASTAGANTRELFF.

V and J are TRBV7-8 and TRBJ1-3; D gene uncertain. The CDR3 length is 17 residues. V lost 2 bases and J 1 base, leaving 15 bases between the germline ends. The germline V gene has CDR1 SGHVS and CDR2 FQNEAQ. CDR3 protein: CASSLRPGMVSGNTIYF. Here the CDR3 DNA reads TGTGCCAGCAGCTTACGACCGGGAATGGTTTCTGGAAACACCATATATTTT.

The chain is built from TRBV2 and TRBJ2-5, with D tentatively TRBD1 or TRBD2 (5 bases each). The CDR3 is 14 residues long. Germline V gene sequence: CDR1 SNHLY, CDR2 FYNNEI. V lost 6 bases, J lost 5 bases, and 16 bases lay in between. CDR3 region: CASSPFGTEETQYF. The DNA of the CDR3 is TGTGCCAGCAGCCCTTTTGGGACGGAGGAGACCCAGTACTTC. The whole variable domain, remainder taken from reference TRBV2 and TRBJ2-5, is EPEVTQTPSHQVTQMGQEVILRCVPISNHLYFYWYRQILGQKVEFLVSFYNNEISEKSEIFDDQFSVERPDGSNFTLKIRSTKLEDSAMYFCASSPFGTEETQYFGPGTRLLVL.

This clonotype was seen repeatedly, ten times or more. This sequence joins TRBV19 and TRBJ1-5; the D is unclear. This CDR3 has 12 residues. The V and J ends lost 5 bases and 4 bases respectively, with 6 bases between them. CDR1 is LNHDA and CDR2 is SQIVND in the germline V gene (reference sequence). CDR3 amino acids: CASSHRNQPQHF. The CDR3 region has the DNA TGTGCCAGTAGTCACAGAAATCAGCCCCAGCATTTT.

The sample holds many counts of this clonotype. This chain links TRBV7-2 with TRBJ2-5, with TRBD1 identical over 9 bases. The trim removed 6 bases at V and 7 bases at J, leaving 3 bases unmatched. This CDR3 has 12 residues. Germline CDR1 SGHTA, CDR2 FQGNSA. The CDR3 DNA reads TGTGCCAGCAGGGGACAGGGAGGGACCCAGTACTTC. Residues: CASRGQGGTQYF.

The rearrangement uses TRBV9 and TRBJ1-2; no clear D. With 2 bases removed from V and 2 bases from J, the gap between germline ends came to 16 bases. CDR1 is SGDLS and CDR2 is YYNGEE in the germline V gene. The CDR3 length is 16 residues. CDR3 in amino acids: CASSVSLTEQNYGYTF. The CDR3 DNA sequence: TGTGCCAGCAGCGTCTCCTTGACCGAGCAAAACTATGGCTACACCTTC.

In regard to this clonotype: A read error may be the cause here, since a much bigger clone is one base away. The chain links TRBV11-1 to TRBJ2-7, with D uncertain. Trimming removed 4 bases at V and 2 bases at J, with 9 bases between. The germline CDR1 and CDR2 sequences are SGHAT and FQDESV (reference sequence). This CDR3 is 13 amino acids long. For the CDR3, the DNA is TGTGCCAGCAGCTACACGATGGCCTACGAGCAGTACTTC. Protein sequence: CASSYTMAYEQYF.

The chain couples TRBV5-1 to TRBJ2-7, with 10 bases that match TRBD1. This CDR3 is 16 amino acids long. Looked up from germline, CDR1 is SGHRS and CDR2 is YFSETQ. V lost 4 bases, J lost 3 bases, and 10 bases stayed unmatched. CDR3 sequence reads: CASSRTVGTGVYEQYF. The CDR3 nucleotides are TGCGCCAGCAGCCGCACGGTGGGGACAGGGGTCTACGAGCAGTACTTC.

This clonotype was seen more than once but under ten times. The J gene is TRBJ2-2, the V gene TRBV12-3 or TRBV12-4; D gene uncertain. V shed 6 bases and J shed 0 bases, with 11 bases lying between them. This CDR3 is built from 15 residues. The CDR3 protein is CASSFVTANTGELFF. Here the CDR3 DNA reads TGTGCCAGCAGCTTCGTGACGGCGAACACCGGGGAGCTGTTTTTT.